This TCR beta chain stems from a study of T cell repertoires in cytomegalovirus infection. Study-level information: CMV epitopes in the study were HLA-C-restricted (recently identified) and HLA-B-restricted (well studied). Indications of both CMV infection and matching HLA type were provided by public TCR beta signatures. Study-wide findings and caveats: The cumulative frequency of public TCR beta families identified carriers of CMV plus the relevant HLA.

This clonotype was observed many times. The antigen remains unidentified. This CDR3 spans 13 amino acids. Trimming took 3 bases from V and 2 from J, leaving 5 bases between them. The germline V gene encodes CDR1 SGHTA and CDR2 FQGNSA. TCRdb reanalysed the reads using MiXCR and keeps one entry per CDR3 protein. The table has 700,000 to 950,000 distinct CDR3 sequences, 30% to 35% seen once. The rearrangement joins TRBV7-2 to TRBJ2-1, with D uncertain. Here the sequenced sample was cultured CD8+ T cells from PBMCs, taken from culture after CMV antigen stimulation. This TCR was recovered from a human donor in good health (CMV status not recorded). Some clones in this sample may be carry-over from other donors' samples. CDR3 coding DNA: TGTGCCAGCAGCTTCTACACCTACAATGAGCAGTTCTTC. Protein: CASSFYTYNEQFF.